These 11 T cell receptor beta chains share one sample of origin, sequenced in a study of T-cell reconstitution after alpha-beta-depleted transplantation in children (dated by TCRdb to between 2015 and 2016). The protocol used for the library was PCR. The sequencer was an Illumina HiSeq 2500. Molecular barcoding was employed in the preparation of TCR libraries, with unique molecular identifiers being used to normalize TCRbeta repertoire quantification. The raw public reads went through TCRdb reprocessing: fastp at Q25, MiXCR clone calling, in-frame beta chains kept. All rows with the same CDR3 protein become a single entry with the most common DNA and genes. This sample gives over 300,000 distinct CDR3 sequences in total; around 10% of them show up just once. Under 3% of the sample lies in the top ten. The sample in question was PBMCs from the stem cell graft donor, obtained from the stem cell graft. These receptors were obtained from a human donor who donated a stem cell graft to a child with acute lymphoblastic leukemia.

This clonotype has more than one count but fewer than ten. The CDR3 DNA sequence: TGTGCCAGCAGTTTTAGGGGGGTCGGGGAGCTGTTTTTT. As protein: CASSFRGVGELFF. V gene TRBV27 combines with J gene TRBJ2-2, with D possibly called TRBD1 or TRBD2 (6 bases each). Per the germline V gene, CDR1 is MNHEY and CDR2 is SMNVEV (reference sequence). The CDR3 loop spans 13 amino acids. V was trimmed by 3 bases and J by 7 bases, leaving 9 bases between them.

This sequence joins TRBV5-1 and TRBJ2-2; TRBD2 might be the D (6 bases). CDR3 length: 14 amino acids. Between the trimmed V and J ends, which lost 0 bases and 6 bases, there was a span of 9 bases. The germline gives CDR1 SGHRS, CDR2 YFSETQ. For the CDR3, the DNA is TGCGCCAGCAGCTTGGTCCTAGCGTCCGGGGAGCTGTTTTTT. This encodes CASSLVLASGELFF.

The V gene is TRBV5-6, the J gene TRBJ2-7; D gene unclear. Germline V gene data show CDR1 as SGHDT and CDR2 as YYEEEE. V dropped 1 base and J dropped 2 bases, with 10 bases sitting between them. This CDR3 is 14 amino acids long. Here the CDR3 reads CASSLNNNAYEQYF. Here the CDR3 DNA reads TGTGCCAGCAGCTTGAACAACAATGCCTACGAGCAGTACTTC.

J is TRBJ2-5 and V is TRBV7-9; D perhaps matches TRBD2 (6 bases). Trimming pared 2 bases from V and 5 bases from J, leaving 18 bases between. CDR1 and CDR2 from the germline V gene are SEHNR and FQNEAQ (reference sequence). This CDR3 is 16 amino acids long. CDR3 DNA sequence: TGTGCCAGCAGCTTAAGCCGGGAGCGTATTAAGGAGACCCAGTACTTC. It codes for CASSLSRERIKETQYF.

The genes are TRBV12-3 or TRBV12-4 and TRBJ2-7; D might be TRBD1 (5 bases). Trimming shortened V by 5 bases and J by 2 bases, and 13 bases separated the two germline ends. This CDR3 contains 14 residues. Here the CDR3 DNA reads TGTGCCAGCAGTGGGCCCAGGGTTCCCTACGAGCAGTACTTC. Protein product: CASSGPRVPYEQYF.

This clonotype came up a few times. The V call is TRBV5-5, the J call TRBJ2-6; D tentatively reads TRBD1 or TRBD2 (5 bases each). The germline gives CDR1 SGHKS, CDR2 YYEKEE (reference sequence). The CDR3 runs to 16 residues. The V end was cut by 1 base, the J end by 1 base, with 9 bases between. The CDR3 region is CASSLLGGSGANVLTF. The CDR3 region has the DNA TGTGCCAGCAGCTTGCTTGGGGGTTCTGGGGCCAACGTCCTGACTTTC.

V and J are TRBV29-1 and TRBJ2-1, with TRBD2 matching 8 bases. V was clipped by 7 bases and J by 4 bases; unmatched bases: 9. CDR1 is SQVTM, CDR2 ANQGSEA, per germline. This CDR3 contains 14 residues. The CDR3 loop is CSAKAAGVYNEQFF. CDR3 sequence (DNA): TGCAGCGCCAAAGCAGCGGGAGTTTACAATGAGCAGTTCTTC.

This clonotype turned up a few times. The chain recombines TRBV10-3 with TRBJ2-1, with a tentative D call TRBD2 (5 bases). Germline V gene lookup returns CDR1 ENHRY and CDR2 SYGVKD. Trimming removed 7 bases from V and 0 bases from J, with 13 bases in between. The CDR3 loop spans 15 amino acids. The DNA for the CDR3 is TGTGCCATCATGGCTACGGGGAGCTCCTACAATGAGCAGTTCTTC. Its translation is CAIMATGSSYNEQFF.

The chain carries TRBV6-2 or TRBV6-3 and TRBJ2-5, with 7 bases lining up with TRBD2. Looked up from germline, CDR1 is MNHEY and CDR2 is SVGEGT. The trim removed 2 bases at V and 1 base at J, leaving 4 bases unmatched. The CDR3 has 15 residues. The CDR3, as DNA: TGTGCCAGCAGTTACCCCGGGACTACCCAAGAGACCCAGTACTTC. Translated, it gives CASSYPGTTQETQYF.

The chain carries TRBV4-2 and TRBJ1-1, with D hard to call. The CDR3 is made up of 18 amino acids. Germline assignment: CDR1 LGHNA and CDR2 YNFKEQ. Deletions cut 4 bases from V and 4 bases from J, with 25 bases between. CDR3 residues: CASSPRSLGGMVGTEAFF. The CDR3 bases are TGTGCCAGCAGCCCCCGTAGTCTGGGTGGGATGGTGGGCACTGAAGCTTTCTTT.

The V call is TRBV7-2, the J call TRBJ2-1; tentatively, D is TRBD2 (5 bases). The CDR3 runs to 14 residues. The V end was cut by 8 bases, the J end by 0 bases, with 11 bases between. Looked up from germline, CDR1 is SGHTA and CDR2 is FQGNSA. Here the CDR3 reads CASRSGGSYNEQFF. DNA for the CDR3: TGTGCCAGCCGGAGCGGAGGCTCCTACAATGAGCAGTTCTTC.